Listed below are T cell receptor beta chains from one sample, sequenced in a study of blood T cell repertoires in COVID-19. Assay: immunoSEQ multiplex PCR; the TCRdb copy retains only in-frame clones and omits some. The sample comprises about 200,000 clones, almost 90% of which are singletons, and about 1.5% rests with the top ten. Sequences were obtained from peripheral blood. The receptor source for this set is a man aged 18 to 30 with active or convalescent COVID-19. Both conserved end residues are part of each CDR3. The D gene is left open where the match is weak.

v_gene: TRBV7-9
j_gene: TRBJ2-7
d_gene: .
CDR3nt: TGTGCCAGCAGTAACGGGAGACTCTCCTACGAGCAGTACTTC
CDR3aa: CASSNGRLSYEQYF

v_gene: TRBV30
j_gene: TRBJ1-5
d_gene: .
CDR3nt: TGTGCCTGGAAGCATAACAGGGTCGGTCAGCCCCAGCATTTT
CDR3aa: CAWKHNRVGQPQHF

v_gene: TRBV30
j_gene: TRBJ1-1
d_gene: .
CDR3nt: TGTGCCTGGAGTACCGCGTTAGGGGACACTGAAGCTTTCTTT
CDR3aa: CAWSTALGDTEAFF

v_gene: TRBV4-2
j_gene: TRBJ2-1
d_gene: TRBD1
CDR3nt: TGTGCCAGCAACGACAGGGGCAATGAGCAGTTCTTC
CDR3aa: CASNDRGNEQFF

v_gene: TRBV18
j_gene: TRBJ1-5
d_gene: .
CDR3nt: TGTGCCAGCTCACCACAAATGTTAACAGGGAGCAATCAGCCCCAGCATTTT
CDR3aa: CASSPQMLTGSNQPQHF

v_gene: TRBV6-6
j_gene: TRBJ1-3
d_gene: .
CDR3nt: TGTGCCGTCAAACAGGTCTCACGTGTGGGAAACACCATATATTTT
CDR3aa: CAVKQVSRVGNTIYF

v_gene: TRBV24-1
j_gene: TRBJ2-1
d_gene: TRBD2
CDR3nt: TGTGCCACCAGTGTAGCGGGGGTAGTCAATGAGCAGTTCTTC
CDR3aa: CATSVAGVVNEQFF

v_gene: TRBV5-5
j_gene: TRBJ1-4
d_gene: .
CDR3nt: TGTGCCAGCAGCTTCGACAGAAATGAAAAACTGTTTTTT
CDR3aa: CASSFDRNEKLFF

v_gene: TRBV19
j_gene: TRBJ2-6
d_gene: TRBD1
CDR3nt: TGTGCCAGTAGTATTGGGACAGGATACACCTCTGGGGCCAACGTCCTGACTTTC
CDR3aa: CASSIGTGYTSGANVLTF

v_gene: TRBV27
j_gene: TRBJ2-2
d_gene: TRBD1
CDR3nt: TGTGCCAGCAGTACGAACACCGGGACAGGGGTTACGAACACCGGGGAGCTGTTTTTT
CDR3aa: CASSTNTGTGVTNTGELFF

v_gene: TRBV7-8
j_gene: TRBJ1-1
d_gene: .
CDR3nt: TGTGCCAGCAGCTTAGGGGTTGCCCCCGGGGGCACTGAAGCTTTCTTT
CDR3aa: CASSLGVAPGGTEAFF

v_gene: TRBV7-2
j_gene: TRBJ1-2
d_gene: .
CDR3nt: TGTGCCAGCAGCTTAGAGGTCGCAGGCTATGGCTACACCTTC
CDR3aa: CASSLEVAGYGYTF

v_gene: TRBV30
j_gene: TRBJ2-3
d_gene: TRBD2
CDR3nt: TGTGCCGGAGAAATAGCGGGTGCAGATACGCAGTATTTT
CDR3aa: CAGEIAGADTQYF

v_gene: TRBV9
j_gene: TRBJ2-3
d_gene: TRBD1
CDR3nt: TGTGCCAGCAGCGAGACAGGGGGCGGGGGAGATACGCAGTATTTT
CDR3aa: CASSETGGGGDTQYF

v_gene: TRBV18
j_gene: TRBJ2-7
d_gene: .
CDR3nt: TGTGCCAGCTCACCCCAGGTAGAGCAGTACTTC
CDR3aa: CASSPQVEQYF

v_gene: TRBV9
j_gene: TRBJ1-2
d_gene: TRBD1
CDR3nt: TGTGCCAGCAGCGAGGGGGGTGGGACAGTCGGTGGCTACACCTTC
CDR3aa: CASSEGGGTVGGYTF

v_gene: TRBV2
j_gene: TRBJ2-1
d_gene: TRBD1
CDR3nt: TGTGCCAGCAGGGAACAGGGGCCTACGGGTGAGCAGTTCTTC
CDR3aa: CASREQGPTGEQFF